This TCR beta chain was found in a study of shared clonotypes between healthy human individuals. Each unsorted PBMC replicate got 300 ng genomic DNA, roughly 30,000 genomes. As handled by the study authors: ImmunoSEQ junction-only sequences lacked quality scores, so their filtering differed. Produced via immunoSEQ multiplex PCR; TCRdb's table is partial and in-frame only. From that table come the V and J calls and clone size; the DNA was used to work out D and trimming. The repertoire holds approximately 500,000 clones, with 60% to 85% as singletons. This CDR3 has 13 residues. V lost 7 bases to trimming and J lost 7 bases, with 13 bases between them. Germline V CDR1 and CDR2: MDHEN, SYDVKM.

This TCR came from a woman between 40 and 50 years old in good health. Some clones in this sample may be carry-over from other donors' samples. Sample: PBMCs. The chain recombines TRBV28 with TRBJ1-4; maybe TRBD1 (5 bases). CDR3 residues: CASNGDPGEKLFF. CDR3 nucleotide sequence: TGTGCCAGCAACGGGGACCCGGGTGAAAAACTGTTTTTT.